What follows are 22 T cell receptor beta chains derived from one specimen sequenced in a study of T-cell reconstitution after alpha-beta-depleted transplantation in children. The library targeted TCRbeta and was prepared with unique molecular identifiers. TCRdb fed the PCR reads into MiXCR, producing one record per CDR3 protein. This table has about 200,000 distinct CDR3 sequences, just under 6.5% appearing once. Sequencing used PBMCs, obtained before TCRalphabeta/CD19-depleted stem cell transplant. These TCRs come from a girl under three years old with combined immunodeficiency, due to receive a stem cell transplant.

V is TRBV19 and J is TRBJ2-1, with TRBD2 identical over 10 bases. Germline V gene sequence: CDR1 LNHDA, CDR2 SQIVND (reference sequence). The ends lost 5 bases at V and 8 bases at J; junction bases unmatched: 6. CDR3 length equals 14 residues. For the CDR3, the DNA is TGTGCCAGTAGTGGACTAGCGGTCGGGGATGAGCAGTTCTTC. Residues: CASSGLAVGDEQFF. Variable domain in full (rest from reference TRBV19 and TRBJ2-1): DGGITQSPKYLFRKEGQNVTLSCEQNLNHDAMYWYRQDPGQGLRLIYYSQIVNDFQKGDIAEGYSVSREKKESFPLTVTSAQKNPTAFYLCASSGLAVGDEQFFGPGTRLTVL.

Many counts were recorded for this clonotype. V gene TRBV20-1 combines with J gene TRBJ2-1, with 8 bases aligning to TRBD2. Germline CDR1 reads DFQATT; CDR2 reads SNEGSKA (reference sequence). There are 15 residues in the CDR3. V lost 6 bases, J lost 4 bases, and 11 bases stayed unmatched. CDR3 in amino acids: CSAQEPSGLYNEQFF. The CDR3 DNA is TGCAGTGCCCAAGAGCCTAGCGGGCTTTACAATGAGCAGTTCTTC.

The V and J genes are TRBV5-6 and TRBJ1-1, with D possibly being TRBD1 (6 bases). Germline lookup yields CDR1 SGHDT and CDR2 YYEEEE. The CDR3 runs 14 residues. V was shortened by 4 bases and J by 2 bases, with 12 bases between the two germline ends. The CDR3 sequence: CASSPDRYNTEAFF. In nucleotides, the CDR3 is TGTGCCAGCAGCCCGGACAGATATAACACTGAAGCTTTCTTT.

This clonotype showed up many times. The rearrangement joins TRBV12-3 or TRBV12-4 to TRBJ1-2; weak D call: TRBD1 (5 bases). V lost 4 bases to trimming and J lost 4 bases, with 16 bases between them. CDR3 size: 15 residues. CDR3: CASSWGMGRGYGYTF. Written as DNA, the CDR3 is TGTGCCAGCAGTTGGGGGATGGGGCGAGGCTATGGCTACACCTTC.

This clonotype was detected ten times or more. The rearrangement joins TRBV5-1 to TRBJ1-1; D unclear. This CDR3 contains 15 residues. Germline lookup yields CDR1 SGHRS and CDR2 YFSETQ. V was trimmed by 1 base and J by 8 bases, leaving 18 bases between them. The CDR3 region has the DNA TGCGCCAGCAGCTTGAATGGCGCAGGCTCCCAAGAAGCTTTCTTT. Its protein product is CASSLNGAGSQEAFF.

The table lists this clonotype with a few counts. The chain combines TRBV12-2 with TRBJ2-5; the D call in the table, TRBD2, was not verified against the DNA. TRBV12-2 is recorded as a pseudogene. CDR3 length: 18 residues. The DNA for the CDR3 is TGTGCAAGTCGCTCTCAACACCAGGGACTAGCGGTTAAAGAGACCCAGTACTTC. It specifies CASRSQHQGLAVKETQYF.

Many counts were recorded for this clonotype. The J gene is TRBJ2-1, the V gene TRBV5-1, with a tentative D call TRBD2 (5 bases). Between the trimmed V and J ends, which lost 0 bases and 9 bases, there was a span of 7 bases. This CDR3 has 12 residues. Germline V gene lookup returns CDR1 SGHRS and CDR2 YFSETQ. The CDR3 protein is CASSLGAGEQFF. The CDR3 DNA follows: TGCGCCAGCAGCTTGGGCGCGGGTGAGCAGTTCTTC.

This clonotype has a count of ten or more. The chain joins TRBV20-1 to TRBJ2-5; tentative D call: TRBD2 (6 bases). V was cut by 5 bases and J by 5 bases, with 18 bases left in between. The germline V gene has CDR1 DFQATT and CDR2 SNEGSKA (reference sequence). The CDR3 has 14 residues. The CDR3 DNA is TGCAGTGCTCCGCGGGACCCTGGCCGGGAGACCCAGTACTTC. Protein sequence: CSAPRDPGRETQYF.

This clonotype was seen repeatedly, ten times or more. The gene calls are TRBV25-1 and TRBJ1-2, with unresolved D. There are 14 residues in the CDR3. V lost 3 bases to trimming and J lost 0 bases, with 8 bases between them. Germline V gene lookup returns CDR1 MGHDK and CDR2 SYGVNS. CDR3 sequence reads: CASSDQLANYGYTF. The CDR3 nucleotides read TGTGCCAGCAGTGACCAACTGGCTAACTATGGCTACACCTTC.

In nucleotides, the CDR3 is TGCAGTGCGCTTAATGGGGAGTACACCATATATTTT. Translating gives CSALNGEYTIYF. J is TRBJ1-3 and V is TRBV20-1; D not certain. The CDR3 spans 12 residues. Trimming left V 6 bases short and J 8 bases short, with 14 bases between. Per germline, CDR1 DFQATT and CDR2 SNEGSKA (reference sequence).

This clonotype was seen many times. The chain couples TRBV25-1 to TRBJ2-3; 10 nucleotides agree with TRBD2. The ends lost 7 bases at V and 3 bases at J; junction bases unmatched: 4. CDR3 length: 14 residues. Germline-derived CDR1 and CDR2 are MGHDK and SYGVNS. In DNA form, the CDR3 reads TGTGCCAGCACAAGCGGGAGGGTAACAGATACGCAGTATTTT. It yields the protein CASTSGRVTDTQYF.

This clonotype came up many times. The J gene is TRBJ2-1, the V gene TRBV5-6; 9 bases align to TRBD1. CDR3 length: 15 residues. The germline gives CDR1 SGHDT, CDR2 YYEEEE. V lost 4 bases, J lost 9 bases, and 11 bases stayed unmatched. The CDR3 coding sequence is TGTGCCAGCAGCCCAACCGGGACAGGGTCCGCTGAGCAGTTCTTC. Its protein product is CASSPTGTGSAEQFF.

This clonotype showed up many times. The chain combines TRBV20-1 with TRBJ2-5; unclear D gene. This CDR3 has 17 residues. Germline CDR1 DFQATT, CDR2 SNEGSKA (reference sequence). Trimming left V 4 bases short and J 0 bases short, with 21 bases between. The CDR3 spells CSATEMRTAPDQETQYF. As DNA, the CDR3 is TGCAGTGCTACCGAGATGAGGACCGCCCCAGACCAAGAGACCCAGTACTTC.

This clonotype has at least ten counts. This chain uses TRBV7-2 with TRBJ2-7; D call uncertain. V gave up 6 bases and J gave up 5 bases, with 14 bases separating them. Germline lookup yields CDR1 SGHTA and CDR2 FQGNSA. This CDR3 has 13 amino acids. The CDR3 DNA reads TGTGCCAGCAGACCTCGGTACCCCAACGAGCAGTACTTC. It codes for CASRPRYPNEQYF.

This clonotype has ten or more counts. This chain joins TRBV9 and TRBJ2-4, with no clear D. V dropped 3 bases and J dropped 1 base, with 2 bases sitting between them. This CDR3 has 12 amino acids. CDR1 is SGDLS and CDR2 is YYNGEE in the germline V gene. The CDR3 loop is CASSGAKNIQYF. The CDR3 DNA follows: TGTGCCAGCAGCGGCGCCAAAAACATTCAGTACTTC.

This clonotype was seen at least ten times. The CDR3 DNA follows: TGCAGTGCTAGTTCCGGCGCCTTCCGGGACACCGGGGAGCTGTTTTTT. Protein: CSASSGAFRDTGELFF. The V and J genes are TRBV20-1 and TRBJ2-2; D uncertain. The length of the CDR3 is 16 residues. Germline V lookup: CDR1 DFQATT, CDR2 SNEGSKA (reference sequence). The germline V and J ends were trimmed by 3 bases and 3 bases, with 17 bases remaining between them.

This clonotype was counted ten times or more. The chain joins TRBV28 to TRBJ2-5; D not certain. Trimming removed 1 base from V and 7 bases from J, with 10 bases in between. The V gene's germline CDR1 is MDHEN and CDR2 SYDVKM. The CDR3 is made up of 13 amino acids. The CDR3 DNA reads as TGTGCCAGCAGTTTATCCGGTTCCGGGACCCAGTACTTC. Residues: CASSLSGSGTQYF.

This clonotype was observed a handful of times. The chain joins TRBV3-1 to TRBJ2-3; D unresolved. This CDR3 region has 16 residues. Trimming stripped 4 bases from V and 3 bases from J, with 17 bases between. The germline CDR1 and CDR2 sequences are LGHDT and YNNKEL (reference sequence). The CDR3 DNA reads TGTGCCAGCAGCCCCTGGAAAGCCTCTGGGACAGATACGCAGTATTTT. Translation gives CASSPWKASGTDTQYF.

This clonotype was observed a few times. The chain links TRBV29-1 to TRBJ2-1; D unclear. CDR3 length: 14 amino acids. The germline V and J ends were trimmed by 6 bases and 0 bases, with 12 bases remaining between them. CDR1 is SQVTM and CDR2 is ANQGSEA in the germline V gene. This CDR3 is CSVDSPGSYNEQFF. CDR3 DNA sequence: TGCAGCGTAGACTCCCCGGGCTCCTACAATGAGCAGTTCTTC.

The table lists this clonotype with a few counts. The gene calls are TRBV5-1 and TRBJ2-3; 7 positions agree with TRBD2. Germline CDR1 and CDR2: SGHRS and YFSETQ. J lost 3 bases, V lost 2 bases, and 12 bases had no gene match. The CDR3 consists of 17 residues. The CDR3 DNA follows: TGCGCCAGCAGCTTAACTACTTCCAGCGGGATTACAGATACGCAGTATTTT. Its protein is CASSLTTSSGITDTQYF. The full variable domain, rest sourced from reference TRBV5-1 and TRBJ2-3, is KAGVTQTPRYLIKTRGQQVTLSCSPISGHRSVSWYQQTPGQGLQFLFEYFSETQRNKGNFPGRFSGRQFSNSRSEMNVSTLELGDSALYLCASSLTTSSGITDTQYFGPGTRLTVL.

This clonotype has more than one count but fewer than ten. This chain links TRBV20-1 with TRBJ2-1; TRBD2 aligns across 7 bases. V shed 6 bases and J 2 bases; nucleotides not matched to a gene: 10. Looked up from germline, CDR1 is DFQATT and CDR2 is SNEGSKA (reference sequence). The CDR3 sequence is 15 residues long. The CDR3 spells CSARSGEIAYNEQFF. CDR3 DNA sequence: TGCAGTGCCAGAAGCGGGGAAATCGCCTACAATGAGCAGTTCTTC.

Many counts were recorded for this clonotype. This chain links TRBV27 with TRBJ2-7; TRBD2 aligns across 11 bases. The germline V gene has CDR1 MNHEY and CDR2 SMNVEV (reference sequence). There are 14 residues in the CDR3. V dropped 9 bases and J dropped 0; count of bases not matched to a gene: 4. The DNA for the CDR3 is TGTGCCAGTGCCCTAGCGGGGGGCTCCTACGAGCAGTACTTC. Its protein is CASALAGGSYEQYF.